The T cell receptor beta chain described here comes from a study of cytotoxic CD8 clonotypes in ibrutinib-treated CLL. Study as a whole: Response samples were taken after a median of roughly 11 months on treatment, range 6 to 36.

Cryopreserved PBMCs yielded 1.5 to 2 micrograms of genomic DNA for TCR beta libraries. Germline trimming cut 4 bases from V and 1 base from J; bases unmatched to any gene: 9. Germline CDR1 reads SGHDT; CDR2 reads YYEEEE. The CDR3 is 16 amino acids. Target depth was 1 in 200,000 to 1 in 1 million T cells, about 10x per clonotype. The protocol was immunoSEQ multiplex PCR, while the TCRdb copy is restricted to in-frame clones and leaves out a portion. The table includes tens of thousands of clones, over 70% detected once. Turning to this clone: The antigen remains unidentified.

Study-wide results and limits: Sampling of sustained-remission and progressing patients occurred at differing times.

Specimen: PBMCs, collected before ibrutinib treatment. The TCR originated in a human donor with chronic lymphocytic leukemia. This rearrangement joins TRBV5-6 to TRBJ2-5; 8 bases map to TRBD1. CDR3 nucleotides: TGTGCCAGCAGCCTTCTGGATGGGACAGGCCAAGAGACCCAGTACTTC. Protein product: CASSLLDGTGQETQYF.